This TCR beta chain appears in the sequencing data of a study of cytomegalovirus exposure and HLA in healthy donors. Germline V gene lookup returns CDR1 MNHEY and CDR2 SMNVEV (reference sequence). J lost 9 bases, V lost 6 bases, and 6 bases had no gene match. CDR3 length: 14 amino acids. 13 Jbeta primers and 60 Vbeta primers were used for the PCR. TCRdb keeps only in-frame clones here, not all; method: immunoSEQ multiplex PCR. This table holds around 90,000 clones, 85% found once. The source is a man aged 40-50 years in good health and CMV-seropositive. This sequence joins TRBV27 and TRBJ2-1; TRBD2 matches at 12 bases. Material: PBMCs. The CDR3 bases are TGTGCCAGCAGGGTCGGGACTAGCGGGTTTGAGCAGTTCTTC. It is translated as CASRVGTSGFEQFF.